The clone carrying this T cell receptor beta chain occurred a few times. Its antigen is unidentified. The data are from a study of beta chain features in type 1 diabetes. Whole-study context: Examination covered roughly 100,000,000 sorted cells spanning all samples.

Every single donor gave one heparinised blood draw, and these averaged approximately 110 mL. Broader study findings: Lower insertion and higher deletion counts appeared at VDJ junctions in type 1 diabetes patients. There was a moderate but significant shortening of TCRB CDR3s in all four CD4+ subsets of Type 1 diabetes patients.

The study reverse transcribed the entire isolated RNA, so it sequenced expressed TCRB transcripts. The data were produced by immunoSEQ multiplex PCR, yet TCRdb's version contains in-frame clones alone and is incomplete. Altogether more than 300,000 clones are present, around 9.6% being singletons, with the ten largest covering about 0.63%. The V gene's germline CDR1 is SGHDT and CDR2 YYEEEE. This CDR3 has 15 residues. Trimming cost V 4 bases and J 3 bases, with 11 bases left between them. The sample comprised central memory CD4+ T cells from blood. The TCR comes from a man younger than 40 with type 1 diabetes. The V and J genes are TRBV5-6 and TRBJ2-6; D possibly corresponds to TRBD1 (6 bases). CDR3 sequence: CASSPQGYGANVLTF. Here the CDR3 DNA reads TGTGCCAGCAGCCCACAGGGATATGGGGCCAACGTCCTGACTTTC. Looking up the rest from reference TRBV5-6 and TRBJ2-6 gives the full variable domain: DAGVTQSPTHLIKTRGQQVTLRCSPKSGHDTVSWYQQALGQGPQFIFQYYEEEERQRGNFPDRFSGHQFPNYSSELNVNALLLGDSALYLCASSPQGYGANVLTFGAGSRLTVL.